Below, 17 T cell receptor beta chains from the same sample are listed, as sequenced in a study of blood T cell repertoires in COVID-19. Repertoires were generated with immunoSEQ multiplex PCR, while TCRdb's copy carries only in-frame clones and drops some. The table lists about 210,000 clones, approximately 78% of them singletons. Sequencing was carried out using peripheral blood. These receptors all come from a woman in her thirties or forties with acute or convalescent COVID-19.

The chain has TRBV18 and TRBJ2-1; 8 bases map to TRBD2. V lost 3 bases, J lost 8 bases, and 6 bases stayed unmatched. The CDR3 sequence is 14 residues long. The germline CDR1 and CDR2 sequences are KGHSH and LQKENI. For the CDR3, the DNA is TGTGCCAGCTCACCCGGGAGCGGGAGCTATGAGCAGTTCTTC. It yields the protein CASSPGSGSYEQFF.

The genes are TRBV6-2 or TRBV6-3 and TRBJ2-1, with TRBD1 matching over 9 bases. The J segment lost 5 bases and the V segment lost 6 bases, leaving 29 bases of the junction unmatched. The CDR3 has 22 amino acids. The germline CDR1 and CDR2 sequences are MNHEY and SVGEGT. The CDR3 sequence is CASSPGTGRIIRSLAANNEQFF. The CDR3 DNA reads as TGTGCCAGCAGCCCAGGGACAGGGAGAATAATTCGGAGTCTAGCGGCAAACAATGAGCAGTTCTTC.

The DNA of the CDR3 is TGTGCCAGCAGCTCGGGACAGGGAAAAGGGGATTCACCCCTCCACTTT. Translated: CASSSGQGKGDSPLHF. This sequence joins TRBV7-9 and TRBJ1-6; the match to TRBD1 covers 9 bases. The CDR3 runs to 16 residues. The J segment lost 8 bases and the V segment lost 4 bases, leaving 9 bases of the junction unmatched. Looked up from germline, CDR1 is SEHNR and CDR2 is FQNEAQ (reference sequence). The whole variable domain, remainder taken from reference TRBV7-9 and TRBJ1-6, is DTGVSQNPRHKITKRGQNVTFRCDPISEHNRLYWYRQTLGQGPEFLTYFQNEAQLEKSRLLSDRFSAERPKGSFSTLEIQRTEQGDSAMYLCASSSGQGKGDSPLHFGNGTRLTVT.

The chain couples TRBV30 to TRBJ1-1, with TRBD1 as a possible D gene (6 bases). V lost 2 bases and J 8 bases, leaving 18 bases between the germline ends. Germline assignment: CDR1 GTSNPN and CDR2 SVGIG (reference sequence). This CDR3 spans 14 amino acids. CDR3 DNA sequence: TGTGCCTGGAGTCGAGCATTGAACAGGGACGAAGCTTTCTTT. Residues: CAWSRALNRDEAFF.

This chain joins TRBV4-2 and TRBJ2-7, with 7 positions matching TRBD1. With V trimmed by 0 bases and J by 3 bases, 2 bases remained unmatched. CDR3 length equals 14 residues. Germline V CDR1 and CDR2: LGHNA, YNFKEQ. The CDR3 DNA reads TGTGCCAGCAGCCAAGACCGGGACAGCTACGAGCAGTACTTC. Translation gives CASSQDRDSYEQYF.

About this clone itself: Compared with germline, one end of the junction differs, possibly owing to a read error. The identical CDR3 is also encoded by other nucleotide sequences in the sample. The chain carries TRBV5-1 and TRBJ1-2; D gene unclear. CDR3 length: 14 residues. Looked up from germline, CDR1 is SGHRS and CDR2 is YFSETQ. CDR3 bases: TGCGCCAGCAGCTTGGTAGGAGGGCTCGCCGGCTATACCTTC. Translated, it gives CASSLVGGLAGYTF. Complete variable domain (other parts from reference TRBV5-1 and TRBJ1-2): KAGVTQTPRYLIKTRGQQVTLSCSPISGHRSVSWYQQTPGQGLQFLFEYFSETQRNKGNFPGRFSGRQFSNSRSEMNVSTLELGDSALYLCASSLVGGLAGYTFGSGTRLTVV.

This clone was detected a few times. CDR3 sequence (DNA): TGCGCCAGCAGCCCGGACACCGCGGGGAGCGCTTTCTTT. Translation gives CASSPDTAGSAFF. The chain carries TRBV5-1 and TRBJ1-1; D is possibly TRBD1 (5 bases). Germline-derived CDR1 and CDR2 are SGHRS and YFSETQ. The CDR3 runs to 13 residues. V was shortened by 4 bases and J by 11 bases, with 18 bases between the two germline ends. The complete variable domain, with remaining parts taken from reference TRBV5-1 and TRBJ1-1, reads KAGVTQTPRYLIKTRGQQVTLSCSPISGHRSVSWYQQTPGQGLQFLFEYFSETQRNKGNFPGRFSGRQFSNSRSEMNVSTLELGDSALYLCASSPDTAGSAFFGQGTRLTVV.

The chain joins TRBV5-5 to TRBJ1-6, with 8 positions matching TRBD1. This CDR3 region has 20 residues. V gave up 4 bases and J gave up 6 bases; unmatched junction bases: 21. CDR1 is SGHKS and CDR2 is YYEKEE in the germline V gene (reference sequence). CDR3 nucleotide sequence: TGTGCCAGCAGCGCCCGGGGTCGGACAGGGTCTGGTCTGTCTAATTCACCCCTCCACTTT. It translates to CASSARGRTGSGLSNSPLHF.

In this sample, this clone turned up many times. This chain connects TRBV5-8 to TRBJ1-5; maybe TRBD1 (6 bases). The CDR3 has 15 amino acids. Germline CDR1 reads SGHTS; CDR2 reads YDEGEE. V lost 6 bases and J 4 bases, leaving 17 bases between the germline ends. DNA for the CDR3: TGTGCCAGCAACCAAGGACAGAGGTTGAATCAGCCCCAGCATTTT. Translated: CASNQGQRLNQPQHF.

V and J are TRBV10-1 and TRBJ1-5; tentative D call: TRBD1 (5 bases). Trimming took 7 bases from V and 3 from J, leaving 13 bases between them. Germline CDR1 WNHNN, CDR2 SYGVQD (reference sequence). The CDR3 runs 14 residues. The CDR3 protein is CASMRQPLNQPQHF. CDR3 nucleotide sequence: TGCGCCAGCATGAGACAGCCCCTCAATCAGCCCCAGCATTTT.

This chain uses TRBV27 with TRBJ2-7; 13 nucleotides agree with TRBD2. Per germline, CDR1 MNHEY and CDR2 SMNVEV (reference sequence). This CDR3 has 15 amino acids. The ends lost 5 bases at V and 4 bases at J; junction bases unmatched: 5. CDR3 amino acids: CASSATSGGAYEQYF. CDR3 sequence (DNA): TGTGCCAGCAGTGCAACTAGCGGGGGGGCTTACGAGCAGTACTTC.

For this clone: One end of the junction is discordant with germline, which a read error may explain. The gene calls are TRBV15 and TRBJ1-2; perhaps TRBD1 as D (5 bases). The CDR3 runs to 14 residues. Germline assignment: CDR1 LNHNV and CDR2 YYDKDF (reference sequence). The CDR3 sequence is CATSREDQGLEVSF. Here the CDR3 DNA reads TGTGCCACCAGCAGGGAAGACCAGGGACTGGAGGTATCCTTC.

The V gene is TRBV5-1, the J gene TRBJ1-3; no clear D gene. The CDR3 is 15 residues long. V lost 5 bases and J 2 bases, leaving 14 bases between the germline ends. In germline, CDR1 is SGHRS, CDR2 YFSETQ. The CDR3 bases are TGCGCCAGCAGTTTAGTGTCGGGGACTGGAAACACCATATATTTT. It codes for CASSLVSGTGNTIYF.

The J gene is TRBJ1-5, the V gene TRBV21-1. TRBV21-1 corresponds to a pseudogene. This CDR3 spans 15 amino acids. The CDR3 DNA reads as TGTGCCAGCAGCACCCCGGGAGGGCTGAATCAGCCCCAGCATTTT. Protein: CASSTPGGLNQPQHF.

This clone showed up just once. The V gene is TRBV18, the J gene TRBJ1-2; possibly TRBD1 for D (6 bases). Germline loops: CDR1 KGHSH, CDR2 LQKENI. With 2 bases removed from V and 8 bases from J, the gap between germline ends came to 18 bases. The CDR3 length is 15 residues. The chain's CDR3 is CASSPSHDRSEGYTF. In DNA, the CDR3 is TGTGCCAGCTCACCATCCCACGACAGGTCCGAGGGCTACACCTTC.

The chain links TRBV12-5 to TRBJ1-2; D unclear. CDR3 size: 17 residues. Per germline, CDR1 LGHNT and CDR2 FRNRAP. V shed 0 bases and J shed 4 bases, with 18 bases lying between them. The CDR3 nucleotides read TGTGCTAGTGGTTTGGTACGATTCTCCCGAGATTCCTATGGCTACACCTTC. The encoded protein is CASGLVRFSRDSYGYTF.

The V and J genes are TRBV6-6 and TRBJ2-1; 8 bases align to TRBD2. V dropped 4 bases and J dropped 2; count of bases not matched to a gene: 4. The CDR3 runs to 15 residues. CDR1 MNHNY and CDR2 SVGAGI come from the germline V gene (reference sequence). Written as DNA, the CDR3 is TGTGCCAGCAGTTTAGCGGGACTAGCCTACAATGAGCAGTTCTTC. Protein: CASSLAGLAYNEQFF.